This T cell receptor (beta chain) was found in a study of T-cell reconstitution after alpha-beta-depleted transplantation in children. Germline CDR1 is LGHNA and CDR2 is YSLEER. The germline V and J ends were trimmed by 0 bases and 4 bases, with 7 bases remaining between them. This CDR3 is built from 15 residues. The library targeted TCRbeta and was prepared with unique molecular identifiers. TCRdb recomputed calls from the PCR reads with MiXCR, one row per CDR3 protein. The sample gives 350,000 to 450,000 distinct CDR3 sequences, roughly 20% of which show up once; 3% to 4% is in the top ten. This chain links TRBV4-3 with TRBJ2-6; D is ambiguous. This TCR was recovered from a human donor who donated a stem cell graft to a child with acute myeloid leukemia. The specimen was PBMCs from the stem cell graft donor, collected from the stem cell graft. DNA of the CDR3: TGCGCCAGCAGCCAAGAGGCGAGAGGGGCCAACGTCCTGACTTTC. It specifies CASSQEARGANVLTF.